This T cell receptor (beta chain) came from a study of regulatory T cells in long-lasting Graves disease. The study's findings and limits: It was peripheral blood alone, not thyroid tissue, that was studied. New patients shared some 970 public clonotypes, fewer than the 2,741 shared by persistent patients.

Both iRepertoire HTBI primers and Arm-PCR of CDR3 regions were used to build the TCR beta libraries. TCRdb reprocessed the multiplex PCR reads via MiXCR and lists one record per CDR3 protein. The data contain around 400,000 distinct CDR3 sequences, 20% to 25% of them singletons. Documented time point: persistent/refractory GD, antithyroid drugs over 5 years with positive TRAb. Extracted RNA from PBMCs served as the source of the TCR library. An endocrinology department located in Xi'an, China, was where the patients came from. To note about this clonotype: The target antigen is unknown.

Germline CDR1 reads SNHLY; CDR2 reads FYNNEI. The CDR3 is 13 residues long. The J segment lost 8 bases and the V segment lost 6 bases, leaving 8 bases of the junction unmatched. This receptor was obtained from a woman aged 40 to 50 with Graves disease. The starting material was peripheral blood mononuclear cells (PBMCs), obtained when the disease was refractory, from a patient treated with antithyroid drugs. This chain joins TRBV2 and TRBJ1-2; 8 bases align to TRBD1. CDR3 coding DNA: TGTGCCAGCAGCCTGCCCCAGGGGGCGGGCTACACCTTC. Its translation is CASSLPQGAGYTF.